The 6 T cell receptor beta chains in this list originate from one sample, sequenced in a study of blood T cell repertoires in COVID-19. Here immunoSEQ multiplex PCR was the method, and the copy in TCRdb shows in-frame clones only, minus some. Of 260,000 or so clones listed, roughly 88% were seen once; the top ten hold about 8.6%. The sequencing input was peripheral blood. The source of these receptors is a young man with active or convalescent COVID-19.

The chain joins TRBV19 to TRBJ2-1; D is undetermined. This CDR3 contains 11 residues. Germline V gene data show CDR1 as LNHDA and CDR2 as SQIVND (reference sequence). The V and J ends lost 1 base and 8 bases respectively, with 3 bases between them. Here the CDR3 reads CASSIADEQFF. The DNA of the CDR3 is TGTGCCAGTAGTATAGCCGATGAGCAGTTCTTC.

A note on this clone: One junction end disagrees with the germline gene, perhaps due to a read error. The V gene is TRBV2, the J gene TRBJ2-1, with 10 bases fitting TRBD2. The CDR3 spans 14 residues. Germline-derived CDR1 and CDR2 are SNHLY and FYNNEI. Written as DNA, the CDR3 is TGTGCCAGCAGAGAAGGGACTAGCGTCAATGAGCAGTTCTTC. Translating it yields CASREGTSVNEQFF.

V gene TRBV5-6 combines with J gene TRBJ1-2, with D possibly matching TRBD1 (5 bases). The V gene lost 2 bases and the J gene lost 5 bases, with 10 bases spanning the gap. This CDR3 comprises 13 residues. Germline V gene data show CDR1 as SGHDT and CDR2 as YYEEEE. CDR3 DNA sequence: TGTGCCAGCAGCTTACAGGAAAGTTATGGCTACACCTTC. This translates into CASSLQESYGYTF.

The rearrangement links TRBV6-6 to TRBJ2-2; the D is unclear. V was clipped by 2 bases and J by 2 bases, with 6 bases between them. Germline V gene sequence: CDR1 MNHNY, CDR2 SVGAGI (reference sequence). The CDR3 totals 14 residues. CDR3 amino acids: CASSYARNTGELFF. CDR3 DNA: TGTGCCAGCAGTTACGCCAGAAACACCGGGGAGCTGTTTTTT.

This chain joins TRBV9 and TRBJ2-1, with 11 bases identical to TRBD2. Germline CDR1 reads SGDLS; CDR2 reads YYNGEE. V shed 0 bases and J 2 bases; nucleotides not matched to a gene: 7. This CDR3 comprises 18 residues. CDR3 DNA sequence: TGTGCCAGCAGCGTAGTGGGTAGCGGGGGGGCGGCCTACAATGAGCAGTTCTTC. It translates to CASSVVGSGGAAYNEQFF.

J is TRBJ2-5 and V is TRBV5-1; 8 nucleotides match TRBD1. Germline CDR1 is SGHRS and CDR2 is YFSETQ. The CDR3 is 16 amino acids. The trim removed 4 bases at V and 2 bases at J, leaving 10 bases unmatched. This CDR3 is CASSPRYRQGQETQYF. In DNA form, the CDR3 reads TGCGCCAGCAGCCCGCGCTACCGACAGGGGCAAGAGACCCAGTACTTC.